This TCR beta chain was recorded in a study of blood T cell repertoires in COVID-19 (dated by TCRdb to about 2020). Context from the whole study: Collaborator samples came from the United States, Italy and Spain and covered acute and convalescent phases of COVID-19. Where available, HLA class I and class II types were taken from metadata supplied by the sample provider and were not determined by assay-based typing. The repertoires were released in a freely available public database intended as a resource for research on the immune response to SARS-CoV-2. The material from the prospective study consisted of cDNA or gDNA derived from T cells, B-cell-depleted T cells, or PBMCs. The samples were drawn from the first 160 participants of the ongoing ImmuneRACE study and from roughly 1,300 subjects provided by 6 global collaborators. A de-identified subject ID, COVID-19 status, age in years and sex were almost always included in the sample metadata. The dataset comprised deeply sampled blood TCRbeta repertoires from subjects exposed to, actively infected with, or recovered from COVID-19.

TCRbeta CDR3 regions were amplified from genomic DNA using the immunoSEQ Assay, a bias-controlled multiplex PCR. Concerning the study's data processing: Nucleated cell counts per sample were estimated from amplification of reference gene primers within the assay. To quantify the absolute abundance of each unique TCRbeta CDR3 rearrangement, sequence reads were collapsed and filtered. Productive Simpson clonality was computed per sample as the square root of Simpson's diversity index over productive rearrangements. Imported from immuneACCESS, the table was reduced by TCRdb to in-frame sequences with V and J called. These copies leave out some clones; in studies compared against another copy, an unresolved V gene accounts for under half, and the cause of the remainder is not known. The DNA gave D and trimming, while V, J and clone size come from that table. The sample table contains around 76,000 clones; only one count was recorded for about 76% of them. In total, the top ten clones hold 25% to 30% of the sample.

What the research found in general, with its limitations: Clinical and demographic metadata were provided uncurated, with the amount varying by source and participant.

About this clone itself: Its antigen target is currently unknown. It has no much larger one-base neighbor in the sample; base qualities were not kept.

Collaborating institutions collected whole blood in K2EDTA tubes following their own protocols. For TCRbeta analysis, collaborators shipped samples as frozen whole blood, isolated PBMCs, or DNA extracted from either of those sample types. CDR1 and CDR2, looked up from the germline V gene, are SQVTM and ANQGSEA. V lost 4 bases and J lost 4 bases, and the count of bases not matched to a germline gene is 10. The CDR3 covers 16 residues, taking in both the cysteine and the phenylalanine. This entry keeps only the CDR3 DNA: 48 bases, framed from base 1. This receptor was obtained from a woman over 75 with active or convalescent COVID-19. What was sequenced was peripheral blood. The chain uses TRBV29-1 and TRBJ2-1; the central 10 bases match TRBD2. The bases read TGCAGCGTTGTTCTCCTAGCGGGGGACCCATACAATGAGCAGTTCTTC. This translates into CSVVLLAGDPYNEQFF.